These 15 T cell receptor beta chains originate from one sample sequenced in a study of cytomegalovirus exposure and HLA in healthy donors (dated by TCRdb to the late 2010s). Libraries were built with the immunoSEQ multiplex PCR assay. A mixture of 60 forward primers for TCR Vbeta segments and 13 reverse primers for TCR Jbeta segments was used in the multiplex PCR. The source is immuneACCESS, and TCRdb retained only in-frame sequences with V and J called. Part of the clones is not carried over; for the studies checked, unresolved V genes explain less than half of this, and the remainder is unexplained. In all, the sample holds around 140,000 clones, and around 83% of those were seen once. Roughly 7.8% of the sample is held by the ten biggest clonotypes. The sample taken for sequencing was PBMCs. These receptors were taken from a woman aged 45-65 years in good health and CMV-seropositive.

The rearrangement uses TRBV18 and TRBJ1-4; D possibly corresponds to TRBD1 (5 bases). Deletions cut 1 base from V and 8 bases from J, with 11 bases between. The CDR3 runs 14 residues. CDR1 is KGHSH and CDR2 is LQKENI in the germline V gene. The CDR3, as DNA: TGTGCCAGCTCACCACGGGGGGAACAAGAAAAACTGTTTTTT. This codes for CASSPRGEQEKLFF.

V gene TRBV5-1 combines with J gene TRBJ1-4, with D maybe TRBD1 (6 bases). Germline loops: CDR1 SGHRS, CDR2 YFSETQ. V was trimmed by 4 bases and J by 2 bases, leaving 12 bases between them. The CDR3 has 15 amino acids. CDR3 sequence reads: CASSLEGGTNEKLFF. As DNA, the CDR3 is TGCGCCAGCAGCCTGGAGGGGGGGACTAATGAAAAACTGTTTTTT.

J is TRBJ2-2 and V is TRBV19, with unresolved D. CDR1 is LNHDA and CDR2 is SQIVND in the germline V gene (reference sequence). This CDR3 contains 12 residues. V lost 7 bases to trimming and J lost 3 bases, with 6 bases between them. Here the CDR3 reads CASTKYTGELFF. The DNA for the CDR3 is TGTGCCAGTACCAAATACACCGGGGAGCTGTTTTTT.

J is TRBJ2-7 and V is TRBV7-2; perhaps TRBD1 as D (5 bases). Germline values: CDR1 SGHTA, CDR2 FQGNSA. This CDR3 spans 15 amino acids. The V end was cut by 0 bases, the J end by 2 bases, with 11 bases between. DNA of the CDR3: TGTGCCAGCAGCTTAGCGTTTAACAGGCCCTACGAGCAGTACTTC. Its translation: CASSLAFNRPYEQYF.

The chain uses TRBV29-1 and TRBJ2-2, with TRBD2 matching 8 bases. V dropped 4 bases and J dropped 6; count of bases not matched to a gene: 7. The CDR3 covers 14 residues. CDR1 is SQVTM and CDR2 is ANQGSEA in the germline V gene. CDR3 bases: TGCAGCGTTGTGACGGGAGGGCTTCCCGGGGAGCTGTTTTTT. It is translated as CSVVTGGLPGELFF.

This chain joins TRBV2 and TRBJ1-5; D remains unclear. The DNA matches TRBJ2-3 better at its end, which makes the J call doubtful. The CDR3 totals 13 residues. In germline, CDR1 is SNHLY, CDR2 FYNNEI. The CDR3 nucleotides are TGTGCCAGCAGTGACCGGAGCAATCAGCCCCAGTATTTT. Amino acids: CASSDRSNQPQYF.

This clone was detected a few times. The chain has TRBV28 and TRBJ2-3; no firm D call. Trimming shortened V by 4 bases and J by 2 bases, and 10 bases separated the two germline ends. The CDR3 spans 14 residues. CDR1 is MDHEN and CDR2 is SYDVKM in the germline V gene. CDR3 sequence: CASSWAQITDTQYF. The CDR3 DNA reads TGTGCCAGCAGTTGGGCTCAGATCACAGATACGCAGTATTTT.

This clone has a handful of counts. The chain joins TRBV7-9 to TRBJ1-6; no clear D. The CDR3 sequence is 14 residues long. V lost 5 bases and J 8 bases, leaving 13 bases between the germline ends. CDR1 and CDR2 from the germline V gene are SEHNR and FQNEAQ (reference sequence). The CDR3 loop reads CASSGLGLDSPLHF. CDR3 nucleotides: TGTGCCAGCAGCGGACTAGGGTTGGATTCACCCCTCCACTTT.

The V and J genes are TRBV5-4 and TRBJ1-1; 8 bases align to TRBD1. The CDR3 is made up of 14 amino acids. Per the germline V gene, CDR1 is SGHNT and CDR2 is YYREEE (reference sequence). The V and J ends lost 5 bases and 5 bases, in that order; junction bases with no gene match: 8. CDR3 in amino acids: CASRSPDRATEAFF. The CDR3, as DNA: TGTGCCAGCAGATCCCCGGACAGGGCGACTGAAGCTTTCTTT. Based on the CDR3 plus reference TRBV5-4 and TRBJ1-1, the full variable domain is ETGVTQSPTHLIKTRGQQVTLRCSSQSGHNTVSWYQQALGQGPQFIFQYYREEENGRGNFPPRFSGLQFPNYSSELNVNALELDDSALYLCASRSPDRATEAFFGQGTRLTVV.

The chain couples TRBV5-5 to TRBJ2-1, with a tentative D call TRBD2 (5 bases). The CDR3 contains 15 residues. Trimming took 1 base from V and 0 from J, leaving 8 bases between them. From germline, CDR1 is SGHKS and CDR2 YYEKEE (reference sequence). The CDR3 is CASSLTRSSYNEQFF. CDR3 nucleotide sequence: TGTGCCAGCAGCTTGACTAGGAGCTCCTACAATGAGCAGTTCTTC.

V gene TRBV29-1 combines with J gene TRBJ2-2, with D possibly TRBD2 on 6 matching bases. There are 14 residues in the CDR3. The ends were cut back, 5 bases at V and 2 bases at J, with 12 bases in the middle. Germline-derived CDR1 and CDR2 are SQVTM and ANQGSEA. CDR3 residues: CSVRTGENTGELFF. In nucleotides, the CDR3 is TGCAGCGTTAGAACGGGAGAAAACACCGGGGAGCTGTTTTTT.

The chain recombines TRBV27 with TRBJ1-6, with no clear D. Germline lookup yields CDR1 MNHEY and CDR2 SMNVEV (reference sequence). Trimming removed 5 bases at V and 8 bases at J, with 13 bases between. This CDR3 has 14 amino acids. CDR3 protein: CASSILAGDSPLHF. The CDR3 bases are TGTGCCAGCAGTATCTTGGCGGGAGATTCACCCCTCCACTTT.

This chain uses TRBV14 with TRBJ1-2; 7 positions agree with TRBD1. Germline loops: CDR1 SGHDN, CDR2 FVKESK. CDR3 size: 14 residues. The trim removed 4 bases at V and 10 bases at J, leaving 12 bases unmatched. The CDR3 here is CASSLPTGLRLYTF. Written as DNA, the CDR3 is TGTGCCAGCAGCCTACCGACAGGGCTTCGACTCTACACCTTC.

V usage is TRBV2 and J usage is TRBJ2-6; 7 nucleotides match TRBD1. This CDR3 is built from 15 residues. V lost 7 bases and J lost 4; bases outside the gene matches: 7. The germline gives CDR1 SNHLY, CDR2 FYNNEI. CDR3 region: CASIIDRAGANVLTF. CDR3 sequence (DNA): TGTGCCAGCATTATAGACAGGGCCGGGGCCAACGTCCTGACTTTC.

This sequence joins TRBV5-1 and TRBJ2-3, with TRBD2 identical over 8 bases. Germline CDR1 is SGHRS and CDR2 is YFSETQ. The CDR3 has 15 residues. The trim removed 3 bases at V and 0 bases at J, leaving 3 bases unmatched. The CDR3 protein is CASSSGTSSTDTQYF. The CDR3, as DNA: TGCGCCAGCAGCTCCGGGACTAGTAGCACAGATACGCAGTATTTT.